The 13 T cell receptor beta chains listed next were all sequenced from one sample in a study of CD8 T cells in ankylosing spondylitis. Each CDR3 protein is one row after TCRdb ran MiXCR on the 5' RACE reads. The table shows about 250,000 distinct CDR3 sequences, with more than 9% occurring only once. The sample consisted of blood, either unsorted or a sorted T cell fraction (not recorded which). These TCRs come from a male donor with ankylosing spondylitis or in good health (not recorded which).

This clonotype came up many times. CDR3 region: CASSLAQGLNTEAFF. CDR3 DNA sequence: TGTGCCAGCAGTTTAGCACAGGGGTTGAACACTGAAGCTTTCTTT. J is TRBJ1-1 and V is TRBV12-3 or TRBV12-4, with 7 bases lining up with TRBD1. The CDR3 is 15 amino acids. The V segment lost 0 bases and the J segment 0 bases; nucleotides outside the gene matches: 1.

This clonotype was counted at least ten times. The rearrangement links TRBV4-2 to TRBJ2-2; TRBD2 aligns across 12 bases. The CDR3 is 16 amino acids. Losses at the gene ends were 3 bases for V and 7 bases for J; bases not matched to a gene: 6. CDR1 is LGHNA, CDR2 YNFKEQ, per germline. Here the CDR3 reads CASSHRLAGVDGELFF. The CDR3 DNA reads as TGTGCCAGCAGCCATCGACTAGCGGGGGTGGACGGGGAGCTGTTTTTT.

This clonotype has ten or more counts. V usage is TRBV5-4 and J usage is TRBJ2-7; possibly TRBD1 for D (6 bases). Germline V CDR1 and CDR2: SGHNT, YYREEE (reference sequence). V was clipped by 2 bases and J by 5 bases, with 14 bases between them. The CDR3 spans 14 residues. The CDR3: CASSLPSGEHEQYF. The CDR3 bases are TGTGCCAGCAGCTTACCGTCAGGGGAACACGAGCAGTACTTC.

Ten or more counts support this clonotype. The rearrangement uses TRBV30 and TRBJ1-5; D not resolved. Trimming stripped 0 bases from V and 7 bases from J, with 10 bases between. CDR1 GTSNPN and CDR2 SVGIG come from the germline V gene (reference sequence). The CDR3 sequence is 13 residues long. In DNA form, the CDR3 reads TGTGCCTGGAGTGTATCCGTGGGCCAGCCCCAGCATTTT. This encodes CAWSVSVGQPQHF.

In its sample, this clonotype was seen many times. The chain links TRBV6-2 or TRBV6-3 to TRBJ2-3, with a possible D match to TRBD2 (6 bases). The V end was cut by 2 bases, the J end by 2 bases, with 11 bases between. The CDR3 is 15 amino acids. CDR1 MNHEY and CDR2 SVGEGT come from the germline V gene. The CDR3 sequence: CASSYRDLPTDTQYF. In DNA, the CDR3 is TGTGCCAGCAGTTACCGGGACTTGCCCACAGATACGCAGTATTTT.

Turning to this clonotype: Since a much larger clone is just one base distant, this may be a read error. The rearrangement uses TRBV18 and TRBJ1-1, with D perhaps matching TRBD1 (5 bases). This CDR3 is 14 amino acids long. Germline CDR1 KGHSH, CDR2 LQKENI. V lost 8 bases and J lost 0, with 13 bases in between. For the CDR3, the DNA is TGTGCCAGCCCAGTAGGGGAGGTGAACACTGAAGCTTTCTTT. It codes for CASPVGEVNTEAFF. Together with reference TRBV18 and TRBJ1-1, the CDR3 gives the full variable domain: NAGVMQNPRHLVRRRGQEARLRCSPMKGHSHVYWYRQLPEEGLKFMVYLQKENIIDESGMPKERFSAEFPKEGPSILRIQQVVRGDSAAYFCASPVGEVNTEAFFGQGTRLTVV.

This clonotype was detected ten times or more. V gene TRBV29-1 combines with J gene TRBJ2-3; D uncertain. CDR1 is SQVTM, CDR2 ANQGSEA, per germline. The V and J ends lost 6 bases and 2 bases respectively, with 6 bases between them. The CDR3 consists of 11 residues. The CDR3 loop reads CSVDFTDTQYF. The CDR3 coding sequence is TGCAGCGTAGATTTCACAGATACGCAGTATTTT.

The chain employs TRBV11-2 and TRBJ2-7; 9 bases fit TRBD2. CDR1 SGHAT and CDR2 FQNNGV come from the germline V gene. The CDR3 consists of 18 residues. J gave up 0 bases and V 1 base, and 10 bases lay outside the gene matches. CDR3 region: CASSLVGPSGVSSYEQYF. The DNA of the CDR3 is TGTGCCAGCAGCTTAGTAGGTCCTAGCGGGGTAAGCTCCTACGAGCAGTACTTC.

There are many counts of this clonotype. The chain uses TRBV2 and TRBJ1-4; 7 bases align to TRBD1. The CDR3 covers 14 residues. Trimming took 6 bases from V and 8 from J; bases not matched to a gene: 9. The germline V gene encodes CDR1 SNHLY and CDR2 FYNNEI. The CDR3 nucleotides read TGTGCCAGCAGACAGGGGACTTTCGGAGAAAAACTGTTTTTT. Translation: CASRQGTFGEKLFF.

The genes are TRBV6-5 and TRBJ2-7, with 12 nucleotides matching TRBD1. The J segment lost 8 bases and the V segment lost 0 bases, leaving 8 bases of the junction unmatched. The CDR3 contains 16 residues. The germline V gene has CDR1 MNHEY and CDR2 SVGAGI. CDR3 region: CASSYSPGGQGAQQYF. In nucleotides, the CDR3 is TGTGCCAGCAGTTACTCGCCGGGGGGACAGGGGGCCCAGCAGTACTTC.

This clonotype came up many times. The gene calls are TRBV5-1 and TRBJ2-2; the D gene is possibly TRBD2 (5 bases). The length of the CDR3 is 14 residues. The germline CDR1 and CDR2 sequences are SGHRS and YFSETQ. Trimming removed 5 bases from V and 5 bases from J, with 13 bases in between. The CDR3 loop is CASRRLPGTGELFF. DNA of the CDR3: TGCGCCAGCAGACGACTCCCGGGGACCGGGGAGCTGTTTTTT.

This clonotype has just a few counts. This chain connects TRBV5-1 to TRBJ2-3; TRBD2 aligns across 14 bases. CDR1 and CDR2 from the germline V gene are SGHRS and YFSETQ. V shed 1 base, J shed 2 bases, and the junction held 3 bases outside the gene matches. This CDR3 spans 17 amino acids. Here the CDR3 reads CASSLLTSGGATDTQYF. In DNA form, the CDR3 reads TGCGCCAGCAGCTTGCTGACTAGCGGGGGGGCCACAGATACGCAGTATTTT.

The table lists this clonotype with many counts. This chain joins TRBV5-1 and TRBJ2-3; tentative D call: TRBD2 (6 bases). CDR1 is SGHRS and CDR2 is YFSETQ in the germline V gene. CDR3 length equals 14 residues. V shed 4 bases and J shed 4 bases, with 13 bases lying between them. The CDR3 sequence is CASSAPGEADTQYF. As DNA, the CDR3 is TGCGCCAGCAGCGCCCCCGGGGAGGCAGATACGCAGTATTTT.